This T cell receptor beta chain was recovered during a study of T cells after yellow fever vaccination. The authors made TCR cDNA by 5'RACE template switching, adding a universal primer site and UMIs. Using its own MiXCR run on the 5' RACE reads, TCRdb lists one record per CDR3 protein. The sample records some 350,000 distinct CDR3 sequences, 7.5% to 9% being singletons. There are 16 residues in the CDR3. The germline V gene has CDR1 MNHEY and CDR2 SVGEGT. The V gene end was trimmed by 2 bases and the J gene end by 4 bases; junction bases not matched to a gene: 5. In regard to this clonotype: Antigen: not known.

Regarding the study as a whole: The study found a weaker secondary response that peaked faster, day 5 versus 15. The study re-detected most primary-vaccination clones after the booster (approximately 96% CD4, roughly 91% CD8).

The receptor was isolated from a man in his late teens or twenties who received the YFV17D yellow fever vaccine. This chain joins TRBV6-2 or TRBV6-3 and TRBJ2-2; 9 bases match TRBD1. Sample: PBMCs, taken on the day of the first yellow fever vaccination. CDR3 in DNA: TGTGCCAGCAGTTACCGGGACAGGGTCACCACCGGGGAGCTGTTTTTT. The encoded protein is CASSYRDRVTTGELFF.